Below are 8 T cell receptor beta chains sequenced from a single sample in a study of cytomegalovirus exposure and HLA in healthy donors. PCR primers comprised 60 Vbeta and 13 Jbeta primers. Assay: immunoSEQ multiplex PCR; the TCRdb copy retains only in-frame clones and omits some. The sample contains approximately 88,000 clones, 78% of which appear only once. The specimen was PBMCs. The receptors derive from a man aged 18 to 30 in good health and CMV-seropositive.

This clone was recorded a few times. The J gene is TRBJ2-1, the V gene TRBV5-1; the D gene is possibly TRBD1 (5 bases). V was shortened by 4 bases and J by 4 bases, with 9 bases between the two germline ends. The germline V gene encodes CDR1 SGHRS and CDR2 YFSETQ. This CDR3 is built from 13 residues. As DNA, the CDR3 is TGCGCCAGCAGCCCGACAGATTACAATGAGCAGTTCTTC. Its protein product is CASSPTDYNEQFF.

On this clone: A junction end diverges from the germline sequence, so it may reflect a read error. The rearrangement links TRBV25-1 to TRBJ1-2; 8 nucleotides line up with TRBD1. The germline gives CDR1 MGHDK, CDR2 SYGVNS. This CDR3 has 14 residues. CDR3 protein: CASSDWAGTGTFAF. CDR3 in DNA: TGTGCCAGCAGTGACTGGGCCGGGACAGGAACCTTCGCCTTC.

V gene TRBV6-5 combines with J gene TRBJ2-3; D might be TRBD2 (6 bases). Trimming took off 7 bases at V and 4 bases at J, with 15 bases between the two ends. The CDR3 spans 14 residues. Germline CDR1 MNHEY, CDR2 SVGAGI. CDR3 coding DNA: TGTGCCAGCACCGCACCGGGAGCGGCAGATACGCAGTATTTT. Translating it yields CASTAPGAADTQYF.

The chain carries TRBV6-5 and TRBJ2-7; D is possibly TRBD1 (6 bases). Trimming took 5 bases from V and 2 from J, leaving 13 bases between them. Germline assignment: CDR1 MNHEY and CDR2 SVGAGI. The CDR3 totals 14 residues. The CDR3 sequence: CASSRTVIAYEQYF. CDR3 nucleotide sequence: TGTGCCAGCAGTCGGACAGTCATCGCCTACGAGCAGTACTTC.

The CDR3 sequence is CASSYAGSSYNEQFF. CDR3 coding DNA: TGTGCCAGCAGTTACGCGGGTAGCTCCTACAATGAGCAGTTCTTC. The chain is built from TRBV6-6 and TRBJ2-1, with D perhaps matching TRBD2 (5 bases). V was clipped by 2 bases and J by 0 bases, with 8 bases between them. CDR1 and CDR2 (germline): MNHNY, SVGAGI (reference sequence). This CDR3 region has 15 residues.

The sample holds a few counts of this clone. V and J are TRBV10-2 and TRBJ2-1; 8 nucleotides agree with TRBD1. After removal of 5 bases from V and 11 bases from J, the junction contained 8 bases not matched to a gene. The CDR3 totals 13 residues. The germline V gene encodes CDR1 WSHSY and CDR2 SAAADI. The CDR3: CASSQLTGDKQFF. CDR3 DNA sequence: TGCGCCAGCAGTCAACTGACAGGGGACAAGCAGTTCTTC.

This rearrangement joins TRBV9 to TRBJ1-1; D is possibly TRBD1 (6 bases). The V and J ends lost 2 bases and 9 bases respectively, with 17 bases between them. This CDR3 is built from 14 residues. Per germline, CDR1 SGDLS and CDR2 YYNGEE. CDR3 sequence reads: CASSVTPDSSQAFF. The DNA of the CDR3 is TGTGCCAGCAGCGTGACCCCGGACAGTTCGCAAGCTTTCTTT.

V is TRBV11-2 and J is TRBJ2-1; D might be TRBD2 (6 bases). Trimming removed 5 bases from V and 4 bases from J, with 15 bases in between. CDR1 is SGHAT, CDR2 FQNNGV, per germline. This CDR3 spans 15 amino acids. Here the CDR3 reads CASSRGGLGYNEQFF. The DNA of the CDR3 is TGTGCCAGCAGCCGTGGAGGGCTGGGGTACAATGAGCAGTTCTTC.